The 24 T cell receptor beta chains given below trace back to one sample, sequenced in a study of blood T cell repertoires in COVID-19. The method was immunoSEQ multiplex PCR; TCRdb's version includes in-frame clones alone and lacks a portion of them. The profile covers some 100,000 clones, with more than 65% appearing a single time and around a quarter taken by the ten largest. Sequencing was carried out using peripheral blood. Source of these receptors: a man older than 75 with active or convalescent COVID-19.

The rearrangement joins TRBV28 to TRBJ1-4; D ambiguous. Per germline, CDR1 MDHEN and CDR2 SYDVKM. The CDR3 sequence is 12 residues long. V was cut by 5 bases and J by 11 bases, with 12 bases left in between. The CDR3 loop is CASSTGGPKLFF. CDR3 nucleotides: TGTGCCAGCAGTACCGGAGGCCCGAAACTGTTTTTT. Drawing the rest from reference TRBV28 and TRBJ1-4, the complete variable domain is DVKVTQSSRYLVKRTGEKVFLECVQDMDHENMFWYRQDPGLGLRLIYFSYDVKMKEKGDIPEGYSVSREKKERFSLILESASTNQTSMYLCASSTGGPKLFFGSGTQLSVL.

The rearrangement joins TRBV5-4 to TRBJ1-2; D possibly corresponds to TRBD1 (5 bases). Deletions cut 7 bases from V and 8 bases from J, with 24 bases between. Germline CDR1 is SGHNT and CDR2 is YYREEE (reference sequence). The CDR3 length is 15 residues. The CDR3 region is CASRPEDPGRVGYTF. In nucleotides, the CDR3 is TGTGCCAGCCGACCCGAGGACCCAGGGCGTGTGGGCTACACCTTC.

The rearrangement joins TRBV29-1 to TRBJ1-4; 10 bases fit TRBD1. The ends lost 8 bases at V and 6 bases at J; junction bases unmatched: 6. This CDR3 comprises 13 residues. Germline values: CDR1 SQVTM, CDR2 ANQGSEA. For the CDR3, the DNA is TGCAGCTCCAAGGGGACAGGGGATGAAAAACTGTTTTTT. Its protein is CSSKGTGDEKLFF.

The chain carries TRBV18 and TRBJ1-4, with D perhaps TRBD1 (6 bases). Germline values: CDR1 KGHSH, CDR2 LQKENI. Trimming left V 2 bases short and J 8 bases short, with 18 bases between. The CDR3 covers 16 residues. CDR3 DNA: TGTGCCAGCTCACCATTCGTCCAGGGGTATGGGGAAAAACTGTTTTTT. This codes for CASSPFVQGYGEKLFF.

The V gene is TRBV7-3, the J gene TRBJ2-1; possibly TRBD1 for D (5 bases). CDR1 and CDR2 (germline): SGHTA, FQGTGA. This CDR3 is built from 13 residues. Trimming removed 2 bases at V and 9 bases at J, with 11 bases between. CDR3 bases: TGTGCCAGCAGCTTAGACAGACGACGTGAGCAGTTCTTC. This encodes CASSLDRRREQFF.

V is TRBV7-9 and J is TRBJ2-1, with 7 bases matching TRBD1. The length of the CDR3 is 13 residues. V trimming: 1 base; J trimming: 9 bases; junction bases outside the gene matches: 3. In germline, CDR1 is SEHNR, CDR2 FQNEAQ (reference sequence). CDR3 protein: CASSLGGGLEQFF. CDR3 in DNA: TGTGCCAGCAGCTTAGGAGGGGGCCTTGAGCAGTTCTTC.

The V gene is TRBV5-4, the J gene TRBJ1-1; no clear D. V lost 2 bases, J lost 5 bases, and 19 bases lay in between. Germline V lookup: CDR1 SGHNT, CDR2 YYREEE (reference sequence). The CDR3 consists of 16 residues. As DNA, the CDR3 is TGTGCCAGCAGCTTCGACCCGGAGGGTTCGAAAACTGAAGCTTTCTTT. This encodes CASSFDPEGSKTEAFF. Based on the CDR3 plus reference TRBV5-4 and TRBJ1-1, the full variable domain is ETGVTQSPTHLIKTRGQQVTLRCSSQSGHNTVSWYQQALGQGPQFIFQYYREEENGRGNFPPRFSGLQFPNYSSELNVNALELDDSALYLCASSFDPEGSKTEAFFGQGTRLTVV.

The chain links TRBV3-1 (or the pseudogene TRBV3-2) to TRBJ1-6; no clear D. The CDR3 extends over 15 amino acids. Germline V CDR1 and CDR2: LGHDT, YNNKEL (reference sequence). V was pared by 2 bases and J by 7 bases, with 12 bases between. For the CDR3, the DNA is TGTGCCAGCAGCCAAAACCCAGGAGGGAATTCACCCCTCCACTTT. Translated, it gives CASSQNPGGNSPLHF.

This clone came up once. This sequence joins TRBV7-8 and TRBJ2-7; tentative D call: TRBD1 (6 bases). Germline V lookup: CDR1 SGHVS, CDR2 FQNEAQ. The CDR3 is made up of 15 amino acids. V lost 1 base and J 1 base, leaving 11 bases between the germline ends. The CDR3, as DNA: TGTGCCAGCAGCTTAGTAGGGGGACGGTCCTACGAGCAGTACTTC. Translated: CASSLVGGRSYEQYF. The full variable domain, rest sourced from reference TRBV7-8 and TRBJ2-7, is GAGVSQSPRYKVAKRGQDVALRCDPISGHVSLFWYQQALGQGPEFLTYFQNEAQLDKSGLPSDRFFAERPEGSVSTLKIQRTQQEDSAVYLCASSLVGGRSYEQYFGPGTRLTVT.

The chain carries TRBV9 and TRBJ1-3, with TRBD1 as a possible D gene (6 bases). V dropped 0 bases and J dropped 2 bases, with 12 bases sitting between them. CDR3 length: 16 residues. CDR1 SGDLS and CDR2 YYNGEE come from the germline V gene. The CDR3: CASSVEAGAPGNTIYF. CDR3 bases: TGTGCCAGCAGCGTAGAGGCGGGGGCCCCTGGAAACACCATATATTTT.

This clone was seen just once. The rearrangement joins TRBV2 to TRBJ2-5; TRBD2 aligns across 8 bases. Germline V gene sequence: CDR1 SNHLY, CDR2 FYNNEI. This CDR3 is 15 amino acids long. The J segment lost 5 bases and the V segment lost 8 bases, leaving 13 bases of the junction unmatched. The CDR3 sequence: CASASSSGGRETQYF. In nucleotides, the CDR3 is TGTGCCAGCGCGTCCTCCTCGGGGGGGCGGGAGACCCAGTACTTC.

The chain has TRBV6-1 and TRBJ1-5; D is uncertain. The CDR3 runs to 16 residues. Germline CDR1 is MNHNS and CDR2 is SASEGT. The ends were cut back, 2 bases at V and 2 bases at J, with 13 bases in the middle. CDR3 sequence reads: CASSESGVFGNQPQHF. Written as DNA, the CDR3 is TGTGCCAGCAGTGAAAGCGGGGTTTTCGGCAATCAGCCCCAGCATTTT.

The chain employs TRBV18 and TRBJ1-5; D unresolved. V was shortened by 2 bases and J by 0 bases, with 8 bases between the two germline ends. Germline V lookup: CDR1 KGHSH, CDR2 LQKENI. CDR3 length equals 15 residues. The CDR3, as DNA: TGTGCCAGCTCACCAACAGACCCTAGCAATCAGCCCCAGCATTTT. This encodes CASSPTDPSNQPQHF.

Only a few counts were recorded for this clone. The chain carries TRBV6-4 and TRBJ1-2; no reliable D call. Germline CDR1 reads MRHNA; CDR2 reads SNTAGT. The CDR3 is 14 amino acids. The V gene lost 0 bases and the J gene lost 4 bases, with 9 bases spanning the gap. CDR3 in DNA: TGTGCCAGCAGTGACTCGGGTGGAGGCTATGGCTACACCTTC. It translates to CASSDSGGGYGYTF.

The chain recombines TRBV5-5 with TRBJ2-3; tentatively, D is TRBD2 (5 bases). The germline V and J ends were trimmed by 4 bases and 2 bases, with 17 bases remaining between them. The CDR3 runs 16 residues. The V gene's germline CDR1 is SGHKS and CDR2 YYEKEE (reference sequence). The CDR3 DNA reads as TGTGCCAGCAGCCGCCATCCGGACTTGCCCACAGATACGCAGTATTTT. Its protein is CASSRHPDLPTDTQYF.

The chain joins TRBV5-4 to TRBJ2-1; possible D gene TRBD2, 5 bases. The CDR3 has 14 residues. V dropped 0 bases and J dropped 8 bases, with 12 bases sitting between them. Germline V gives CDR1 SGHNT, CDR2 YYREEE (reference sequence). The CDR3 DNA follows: TGTGCCAGCAGCTTGGCGGGGAGCTGGGATGAGCAGTTCTTC. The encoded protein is CASSLAGSWDEQFF.

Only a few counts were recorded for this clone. CDR3 in amino acids: CASSSVFAGTIYF. The CDR3 coding sequence is TGTGCCAGCAGCTCGGTGTTCGCGGGCACCATATATTTT. The rearrangement joins TRBV7-8 to TRBJ1-3; D is unclear. The length of the CDR3 is 13 residues. The V gene's germline CDR1 is SGHVS and CDR2 FQNEAQ. The V end was cut by 4 bases, the J end by 9 bases, with 13 bases between.

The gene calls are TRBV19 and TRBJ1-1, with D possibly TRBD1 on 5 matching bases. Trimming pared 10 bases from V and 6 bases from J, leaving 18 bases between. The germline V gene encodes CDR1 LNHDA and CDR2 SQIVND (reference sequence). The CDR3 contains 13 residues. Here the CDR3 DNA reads TGTGCCACCCAGGAAACGGGGGTCCCTGAAGCTTTCTTT. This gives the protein CATQETGVPEAFF.

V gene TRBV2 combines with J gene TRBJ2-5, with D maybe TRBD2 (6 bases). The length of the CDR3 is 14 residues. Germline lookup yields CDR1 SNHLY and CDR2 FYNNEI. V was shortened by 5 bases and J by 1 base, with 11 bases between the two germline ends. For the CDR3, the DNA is TGTGCCAGCAGTTGGGTGGGGGGCCAAGAGACCCAGTACTTC. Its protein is CASSWVGGQETQYF.

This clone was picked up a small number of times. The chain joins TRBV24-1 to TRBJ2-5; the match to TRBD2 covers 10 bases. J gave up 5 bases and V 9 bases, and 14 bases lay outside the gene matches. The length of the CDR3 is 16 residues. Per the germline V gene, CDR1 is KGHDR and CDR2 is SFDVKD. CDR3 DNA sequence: TGTGCCACCTCTGGCGGGAAGCGGGGGGGCCTTGAGACCCAGTACTTC. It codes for CATSGGKRGGLETQYF.

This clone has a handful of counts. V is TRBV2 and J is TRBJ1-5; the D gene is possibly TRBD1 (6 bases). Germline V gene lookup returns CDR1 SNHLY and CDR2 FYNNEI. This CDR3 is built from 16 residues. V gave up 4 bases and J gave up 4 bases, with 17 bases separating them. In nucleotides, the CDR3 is TGTGCCAGCAGTGTGGGCGACCGGGACATAAATCAGCCCCAGCATTTT. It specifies CASSVGDRDINQPQHF.

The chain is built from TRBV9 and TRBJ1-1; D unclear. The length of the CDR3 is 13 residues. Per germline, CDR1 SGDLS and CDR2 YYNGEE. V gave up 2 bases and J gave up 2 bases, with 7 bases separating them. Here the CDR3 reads CASSVGSNTEAFF. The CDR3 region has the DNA TGTGCCAGCAGCGTCGGGAGCAACACTGAAGCTTTCTTT.

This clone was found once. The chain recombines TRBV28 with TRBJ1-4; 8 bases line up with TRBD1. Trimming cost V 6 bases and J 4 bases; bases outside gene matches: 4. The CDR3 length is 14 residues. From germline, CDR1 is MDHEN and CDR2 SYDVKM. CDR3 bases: TGTGCCAGCAGACCGACAGGGGATAATGAAAAACTGTTTTTT. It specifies CASRPTGDNEKLFF. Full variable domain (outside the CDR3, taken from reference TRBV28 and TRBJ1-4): DVKVTQSSRYLVKRTGEKVFLECVQDMDHENMFWYRQDPGLGLRLIYFSYDVKMKEKGDIPEGYSVSREKKERFSLILESASTNQTSMYLCASRPTGDNEKLFFGSGTQLSVL.

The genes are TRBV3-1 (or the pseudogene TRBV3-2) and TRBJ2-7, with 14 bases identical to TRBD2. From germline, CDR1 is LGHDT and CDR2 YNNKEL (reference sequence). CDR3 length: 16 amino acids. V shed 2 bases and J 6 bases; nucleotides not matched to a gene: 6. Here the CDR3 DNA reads TGTGCCAGCAGCCAAAGGGGACTAGCGGGGGCAAGCGAGCAGTACTTC. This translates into CASSQRGLAGASEQYF.